This T cell receptor beta chain derives from a study of cytomegalovirus exposure and HLA in healthy donors. The PCR had 60 Vbeta and 13 Jbeta primers. TCRdb keeps only in-frame clones here, not all; method: immunoSEQ multiplex PCR. The table lists more than 95,000 clones, 55% to 75% of them singletons. Broader study findings: CMV antigen specificity was confirmed in vitro for three CMV-associated chains. Most TCR sequences proved rare, with some public TCRs found in many donors. Earlier analysis looked at TCR beta V segments, and most were productive about 90% or about 30% of the time.

Samples came from healthy bone marrow donors. There are 16 residues in the CDR3. The trim removed 5 bases at V and 0 bases at J, leaving 6 bases unmatched. Germline V CDR1 and CDR2: SGHVS, FQNEAQ. There are a few counts of this clone. What it recognizes is unknown. The receptor was isolated from a woman aged 40-49 years in good health and CMV-seropositive. The chain couples TRBV7-8 to TRBJ2-2; 7 bases agree with TRBD2. The sample comprised PBMCs. CDR3 in amino acids: CASSLGGNPNTGELFF. The CDR3, as DNA: TGTGCCAGCAGCCTGGGGGGGAACCCGAACACCGGGGAGCTGTTTTTT.